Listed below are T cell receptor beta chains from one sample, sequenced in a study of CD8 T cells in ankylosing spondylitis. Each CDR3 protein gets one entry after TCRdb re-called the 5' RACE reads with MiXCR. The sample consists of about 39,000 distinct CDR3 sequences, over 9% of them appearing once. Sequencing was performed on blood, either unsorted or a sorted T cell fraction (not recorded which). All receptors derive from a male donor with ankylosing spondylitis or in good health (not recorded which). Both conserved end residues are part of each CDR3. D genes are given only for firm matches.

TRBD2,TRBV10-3,CAISGSSGTSVDEQYF
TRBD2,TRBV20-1,CSANQGLEHEQYF
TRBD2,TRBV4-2,CASSQGGSGRAIETQYF
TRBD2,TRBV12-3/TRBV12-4,CASSPPGRPGLPSTDTQYF
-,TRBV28,CASSLQITGELFF
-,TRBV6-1,CASSDRGGNEQFF
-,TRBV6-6,CASSRGGSTEAFF
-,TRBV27,CASSPNREYSGNTIYF
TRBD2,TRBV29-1,CSFSGLGFTEQFF
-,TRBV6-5,CASSYSAGGVVLGYTF
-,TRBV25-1,CASSKTGTGELFF
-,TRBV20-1,CSAIGVSGNTIYF
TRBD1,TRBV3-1,CASSQDGDRFNEQFF
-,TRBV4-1,CASSQAPADGHTQYF
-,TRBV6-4,CASSDRDTGELFF
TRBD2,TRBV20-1,CSASPGLAGFGTQYF
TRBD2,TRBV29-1,CSVWTSTLYNEQFF
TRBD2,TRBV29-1,CSVGRVELAGAPGGYNEQFF
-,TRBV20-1,CSAHALWGYTF
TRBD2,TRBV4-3,CASSHRTSGNLWTGELFF
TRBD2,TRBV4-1,CASSQEGLVQETQYF
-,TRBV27,CASKSLGELFF
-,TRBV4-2,CASSQRGLEQYF
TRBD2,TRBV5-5,CASSWTLLAGGPSGQFF
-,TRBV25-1,CASIPTDTYEQYF
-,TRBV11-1,CASSMDFLTGELFF
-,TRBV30,CAWNLANYGYTF
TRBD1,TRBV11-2,CASSPDRGAFYGYTF
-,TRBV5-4,CASSKTGEETQYF
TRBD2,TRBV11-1,CASSLALAGALVRVVEQYF
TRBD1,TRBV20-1,CSASIGTGIGETQYF
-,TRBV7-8,CASSSGPAGLNEKLFF
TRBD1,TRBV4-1,CASSQASGTGDGNTIYF
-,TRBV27,CASSTPRVDTQYF
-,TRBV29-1,CSVDLRESTDTQYF
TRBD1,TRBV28,CASAFNRGIVKNIQYF
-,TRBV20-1,CSARSSVLVADNEQFF
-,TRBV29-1,CSTVFLGPLHTIYF
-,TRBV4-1,CASSQWFQRDQETQYF